One sample yielded the 24 T cell receptor beta chains listed below, sequenced in a study of cytomegalovirus exposure and HLA in healthy donors. PCR used 60 Vbeta primers and 13 Jbeta primers. Here immunoSEQ multiplex PCR was the method, and the copy in TCRdb shows in-frame clones only, minus some. The table lists roughly 120,000 clones. Sequenced material: PBMCs. Every receptor here comes from a man aged 18 to 30 in good health and CMV-seronegative.

The chain has TRBV5-6 and TRBJ2-7, with 10 bases matching TRBD2. CDR3 length: 15 amino acids. Germline V gives CDR1 SGHDT, CDR2 YYEEEE. J was trimmed by 6 bases and V by 0 bases; bases with no gene match: 6. CDR3 residues: CASSLASGSLGEQYF. CDR3 bases: TGTGCCAGCAGCTTGGCTAGCGGGAGTCTCGGCGAGCAGTACTTC.

The CDR3 DNA sequence: TGCGCCAGCAGCCCGGGACTAGCGGGGGGGCGCAGGACAGATACGCAGTATTTT. This encodes CASSPGLAGGRRTDTQYF. This rearrangement joins TRBV5-1 to TRBJ2-3; 16 bases are a match to TRBD2. Germline trimming cut 4 bases from V and 3 bases from J; bases unmatched to any gene: 8. In germline, CDR1 is SGHRS, CDR2 YFSETQ. The CDR3 covers 18 residues.

The rearrangement links TRBV5-1 to TRBJ2-5, with D perhaps TRBD1 (5 bases). The CDR3 consists of 14 residues. V lost 0 bases and J lost 2, with 8 bases in between. The germline gives CDR1 SGHRS, CDR2 YFSETQ. The CDR3 sequence: CASSLGTLQETQYF. CDR3 coding DNA: TGCGCCAGCAGCTTGGGGACACTACAAGAGACCCAGTACTTC.

This chain links TRBV25-1 with TRBJ1-1; D is uncertain. The V gene lost 4 bases and the J gene lost 1 base, with 10 bases spanning the gap. CDR3 size: 14 residues. Looked up from germline, CDR1 is MGHDK and CDR2 is SYGVNS. CDR3 protein: CASSGVGPNTEAFF. CDR3 nucleotide sequence: TGTGCCAGCAGTGGAGTCGGTCCGAACACTGAAGCTTTCTTT.

The V gene is TRBV5-1, the J gene TRBJ1-1; TRBD1 agrees at 7 bases. This CDR3 contains 15 residues. Germline CDR1 and CDR2: SGHRS and YFSETQ. After removal of 4 bases from V and 3 bases from J, the junction contained 9 bases not matched to a gene. CDR3 loop: CASSLRQGGDTEAFF. In DNA form, the CDR3 reads TGCGCCAGCAGCCTTCGACAGGGCGGGGACACTGAAGCTTTCTTT.

This chain joins TRBV4-1 and TRBJ2-7; D is uncertain. Trimming left V 1 base short and J 5 bases short, with 12 bases between. This CDR3 region has 14 residues. Germline values: CDR1 MGHRA, CDR2 YSYEKL. The CDR3 DNA reads as TGCGCCAGCAGCCAAGTAGTGGTCGTTGACGAGCAGTACTTC. As protein: CASSQVVVVDEQYF.

V and J are TRBV13 and TRBJ2-2, with 12 bases that match TRBD2. Germline V gene lookup returns CDR1 PRHDT and CDR2 FYEKMQ (reference sequence). This CDR3 has 18 residues. V lost 5 bases and J lost 0; bases outside the gene matches: 7. CDR3 loop: CASSPTWTSGTNTGELFF. The CDR3, as DNA: TGTGCCAGCAGCCCAACCTGGACTAGCGGGACGAACACCGGGGAGCTGTTTTTT.

The chain uses TRBV5-1 and TRBJ1-4; 10 bases are a match to TRBD1. The germline gives CDR1 SGHRS, CDR2 YFSETQ. This CDR3 spans 15 amino acids. With V trimmed by 4 bases and J by 8 bases, 8 bases remained unmatched. The CDR3 loop reads CASSRAGTGEEKLFF. Here the CDR3 DNA reads TGCGCCAGCAGCCGAGCCGGGACAGGGGAGGAAAAACTGTTTTTT.

V and J are TRBV5-1 and TRBJ2-1, with D possibly being TRBD1 (6 bases). CDR1 and CDR2 from the germline V gene are SGHRS and YFSETQ. V was trimmed by 0 bases and J by 7 bases, leaving 20 bases between them. The CDR3 runs to 17 residues. The CDR3 DNA reads TGCGCCAGCAGCTTGGAGGCTACAGGGTTATTTGGAAATGAGCAGTTCTTC. Protein sequence: CASSLEATGLFGNEQFF.

The chain links TRBV7-9 to TRBJ2-1; 8 bases match TRBD1. Trimming removed 6 bases from V and 3 bases from J; junction bases left unmatched: 7. CDR1 and CDR2 (germline): SEHNR, FQNEAQ (reference sequence). The CDR3 runs to 15 residues. The CDR3 here is CASRPDRDRYNEQFF. The DNA of the CDR3 is TGTGCCAGCAGGCCGGACAGGGATCGCTACAATGAGCAGTTCTTC.

The chain has TRBV4-1 and TRBJ2-5, with D possibly matching TRBD2 (5 bases). Trimming pared 4 bases from V and 4 bases from J, leaving 10 bases between. This CDR3 region has 13 residues. Germline V gene sequence: CDR1 MGHRA, CDR2 YSYEKL. DNA for the CDR3: TGCGCCAGCAGCCGAAGGAGGCGAGAGACCCAGTACTTC. It specifies CASSRRRRETQYF.

J is TRBJ2-3 and V is TRBV10-1, with TRBD2 matching over 7 bases. With 5 bases clipped from V and 3 bases from J, the junction kept 8 bases outside the gene matches. The length of the CDR3 is 15 residues. Germline assignment: CDR1 WNHNN and CDR2 SYGVQD (reference sequence). The CDR3 coding sequence is TGCGCCAGCAGTAGCGCGGGAGTATTGACAGATACGCAGTATTTT. Translated, it gives CASSSAGVLTDTQYF.

Turning to this clone: A read error may account for a junction end that differs from germline. The CDR3 loop is CASSPTDPGQANAGELFF. The CDR3 DNA reads as TGTGCCAGCAGCCCGACTGACCCGGGACAGGCGAACGCCGGGGAGCTGTTTTTT. This rearrangement joins TRBV9 to TRBJ2-2; 8 bases align to TRBD1. Germline V CDR1 and CDR2: SGDLS, YYNGEE. The CDR3 consists of 18 residues.

This rearrangement joins TRBV12-5 to TRBJ1-1; D perhaps matches TRBD1 (5 bases). This CDR3 region has 12 residues. Trimming left V 5 bases short and J 10 bases short, with 14 bases between. Germline CDR1 and CDR2: LGHNT and FRNRAP. The CDR3 here is CASGGAGLGAFF. CDR3 nucleotide sequence: TGTGCTAGTGGTGGCGCAGGGTTGGGAGCTTTCTTT.

Comments on this clone: At one end, the junction sequence differs from germline, possibly due to a read error. The same CDR3 is also encoded by other DNA sequences in this sample. J is TRBJ1-6 and V is TRBV27; 7 bases are shared with TRBD1. Per the germline V gene, CDR1 is MNHEY and CDR2 is SMNVEV (reference sequence). The CDR3 is 16 amino acids. The CDR3 DNA reads as TGTGCCAGCAGTTTATGGATAGGGGGCGGCAATTCACCCCTCCACTTC. Its translation: CASSLWIGGGNSPLHF.

V is TRBV4-1 and J is TRBJ2-5; possible D gene TRBD2, 5 bases. Germline CDR1 and CDR2: MGHRA and YSYEKL. This CDR3 has 16 amino acids. Trimming pared 1 base from V and 5 bases from J, leaving 17 bases between. CDR3 amino acids: CASSQVTAPRRETQYF. In DNA, the CDR3 is TGCGCCAGCAGCCAAGTAACTGCCCCCCGGAGGGAGACCCAGTACTTC.

The V and J genes are TRBV19 and TRBJ1-5; weak D call: TRBD1 (6 bases). The CDR3 is 13 amino acids. In germline, CDR1 is LNHDA, CDR2 SQIVND (reference sequence). The germline V and J ends were trimmed by 4 bases and 7 bases, with 11 bases remaining between them. The CDR3 protein is CASSTQDRQPQHF. Here the CDR3 DNA reads TGTGCCAGTAGTACCCAGGACAGACAGCCCCAGCATTTT.

The chain carries TRBV6-5 and TRBJ1-5, with TRBD1 matching 8 bases. Germline loops: CDR1 MNHEY, CDR2 SVGAGI. V lost 6 bases and J lost 1; bases outside the gene matches: 5. CDR3 length equals 15 residues. CDR3 residues: CASRQDRASNQPQHF. CDR3 in DNA: TGTGCCAGCAGACAGGACAGGGCAAGCAATCAGCCCCAGCATTTT.

The genes are TRBV19 and TRBJ1-5, with TRBD1 matching over 8 bases. The germline V gene has CDR1 LNHDA and CDR2 SQIVND (reference sequence). The CDR3 sequence is 16 residues long. After removal of 3 bases from V and 9 bases from J, the junction contained 13 bases not matched to a gene. The CDR3 sequence is CASSILGRGLVRPQHF. The DNA of the CDR3 is TGTGCCAGTAGTATTTTGGGCAGGGGGCTCGTACGGCCCCAGCATTTT.

This rearrangement joins TRBV7-2 to TRBJ1-1; no definite D call. This CDR3 is built from 13 residues. Germline CDR1 and CDR2: SGHTA and FQGNSA. V was pared by 3 bases and J by 1 base, with 6 bases between. The CDR3 loop is CASSFTGNTEAFF. The CDR3 coding sequence is TGTGCCAGCAGCTTCACGGGGAACACTGAAGCTTTCTTT.

The chain's CDR3 is CASRNREQFF. The CDR3 DNA follows: TGTGCCAGCAGGAACAGAGAGCAGTTCTTC. The chain combines TRBV2 with TRBJ2-1; D remains unclear. This CDR3 region has 10 residues. Germline V gives CDR1 SNHLY, CDR2 FYNNEI. The V end lost 6 bases, the J end lost 10 bases, and 7 bases lay between the germline ends.

The chain joins TRBV19 to TRBJ1-1; D is possibly TRBD1 (6 bases). Trimming pared 3 bases from V and 10 bases from J, leaving 15 bases between. Germline V gene data show CDR1 as LNHDA and CDR2 as SQIVND (reference sequence). The CDR3 has 13 residues. CDR3 protein: CASSIRDTTAAFF. The CDR3 DNA follows: TGTGCCAGTAGTATCCGGGACACTACGGCAGCTTTCTTT. The whole variable domain, filled in from reference TRBV19 and TRBJ1-1, reads DGGITQSPKYLFRKEGQNVTLSCEQNLNHDAMYWYRQDPGQGLRLIYYSQIVNDFQKGDIAEGYSVSREKKESFPLTVTSAQKNPTAFYLCASSIRDTTAAFFGQGTRLTVV.

The J gene is TRBJ2-4, the V gene TRBV5-1; D is ambiguous. This CDR3 has 15 residues. The V end was cut by 4 bases, the J end by 0 bases, with 11 bases between. The germline V gene has CDR1 SGHRS and CDR2 YFSETQ. CDR3: CASSRDPGAKNIQYF. CDR3 DNA sequence: TGCGCCAGCAGCCGAGATCCCGGAGCCAAAAACATTCAGTACTTC.

V is TRBV6-1 and J is TRBJ2-7; D is possibly TRBD2 (5 bases). The CDR3 length is 13 residues. Trimming took off 4 bases at V and 2 bases at J, with 9 bases between the two ends. CDR1 and CDR2 (germline): MNHNS, SASEGT. The CDR3 DNA follows: TGTGCCAGCAGTGGAGGGTTCGCCTACGAGCAGTACTTC. It specifies CASSGGFAYEQYF.